A selection of T cell receptor beta chains follows, all from one sample in a study of cytomegalovirus exposure and HLA in healthy donors. Clones were read by immunoSEQ multiplex PCR, and TCRdb kept only the in-frame ones, dropping some. The data show hundreds of thousands of clones, 86% seen once. Sequenced: PBMCs. All receptors derive from a woman under 30 in good health and CMV-seronegative. The conserved cysteine and the conserved F or W are not part of the CDR3 here. Clone size is given for some rows only: seen once, a few or many times, or a class if the clone is expanded.

V	size	J	CDR3
TRBV14	NA	TRBJ2-1	ASSQRTSGVVNDEQF
TRBV27	NA	TRBJ1-1	ASSPRENTEAF
TRBV28	NA	TRBJ2-1	ASGLEGQF
TRBV6-4	NA	TRBJ2-3	ASSVAGEGDTQY
TRBV14	NA	TRBJ2-3	ASSQEVAPADTQY
TRBV28	NA	TRBJ1-5	ASSLPTGGSNQPQH
TRBV7-7	NA	TRBJ1-2	ASRTTDRGWAMAYGYT
TRBV13	NA	TRBJ2-1	ASSFWDRENGEQF
TRBV6-1	NA	TRBJ1-2	ASRKRTGGADGYT
TRBV18	NA	TRBJ2-6	ASSPQRERGANVLT
TRBV14	NA	TRBJ2-2	ASSQLLANTGELF
TRBV5-1	NA	TRBJ2-1	ASSKTSGYNEQF
TRBV11-2	NA	TRBJ2-3	ASSLAGGRNTDTQY
TRBV6-1	NA	TRBJ1-5	ASSGGQRGNQPQH
TRBV6-6	NA	TRBJ1-2	ASSPDWNYGYT
TRBV5-1	NA	TRBJ1-4	ATRRSTNEKLF
TRBV7-7	once	TRBJ2-5	ASSSRQGVGETQY
TRBV27	NA	TRBJ1-1	ASRQGSATEAF
TRBV5-6	NA	TRBJ2-7	ASSLQGNPYEQY
TRBV9	NA	TRBJ2-7	ASAVGPTGVLEQY
TRBV28	NA	TRBJ1-4	ASSLSGAGNEKLF
TRBV6-4	NA	TRBJ1-2	ASSVQGAVEQGLYYGYT
TRBV9	NA	TRBJ2-7	ASSKTGASNYEQY
TRBV27	NA	TRBJ2-3	ASSMTIAGETTDTQY
TRBV5-1	once	TRBJ1-4	ASSIRGDNEKLF
TRBV5-1	NA	TRBJ2-5	ASSSGLAGGPFQETQY
TRBV5-1	NA	TRBJ2-7	ASSFTTGSSYEQY
TRBV7-9	NA	TRBJ2-1	ASSITYGVSYNEQF
TRBV11-2	NA	TRBJ1-4	ASSPTATRNEKLF
TRBV28	NA	TRBJ2-7	ASSFPRGALAVAYEQY
TRBV28	NA	TRBJ2-3	ASSNRGRTDTQY
TRBV4-1	NA	TRBJ1-2	ASSQSVDYGYT
TRBV29-1	NA	TRBJ2-3	SATGTSGGAMADTQY
TRBV29-1	NA	TRBJ2-1	SLREGYNEQF
TRBV13	NA	TRBJ1-6	ASSSNRDRSNSPLH
TRBV10-1	NA	TRBJ2-7	ASSERGQGNGEQY
TRBV28	NA	TRBJ2-7	ASSPGLYEQY
TRBV27	NA	TRBJ2-1	ATTSGRGYNEQF
TRBV5-6	NA	TRBJ1-3	ASSFLTTDRQNTIY